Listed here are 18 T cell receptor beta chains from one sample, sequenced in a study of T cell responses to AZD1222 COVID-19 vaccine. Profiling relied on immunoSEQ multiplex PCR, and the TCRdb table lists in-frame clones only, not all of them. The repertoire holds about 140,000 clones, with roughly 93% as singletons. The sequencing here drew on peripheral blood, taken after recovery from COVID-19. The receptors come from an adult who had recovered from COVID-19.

The CDR3 sequence is CASSLGVLNYGYTF. CDR3 DNA: TGCGCCAGCAGCTTGGGGGTTTTAAACTATGGCTACACCTTC. The chain uses TRBV5-1 and TRBJ1-2; D remains ambiguous. The CDR3 is 14 amino acids. V was cut by 0 bases and J by 2 bases, with 8 bases left in between. The germline V gene encodes CDR1 SGHRS and CDR2 YFSETQ.

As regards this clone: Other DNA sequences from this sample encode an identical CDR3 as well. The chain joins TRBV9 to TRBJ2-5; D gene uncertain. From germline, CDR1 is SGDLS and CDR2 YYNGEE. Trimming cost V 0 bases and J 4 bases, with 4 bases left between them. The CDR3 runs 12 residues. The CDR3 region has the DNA TGTGCCAGCAGCGTAGAGGGAGAGACCCAGTACTTC. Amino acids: CASSVEGETQYF.

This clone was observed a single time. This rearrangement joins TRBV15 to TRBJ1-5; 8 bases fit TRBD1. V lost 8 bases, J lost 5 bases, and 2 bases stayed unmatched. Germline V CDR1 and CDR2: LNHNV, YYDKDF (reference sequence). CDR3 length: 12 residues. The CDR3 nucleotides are TGTGCCACCGGACAGGGAGATCAGCCCCAGCATTTT. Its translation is CATGQGDQPQHF.

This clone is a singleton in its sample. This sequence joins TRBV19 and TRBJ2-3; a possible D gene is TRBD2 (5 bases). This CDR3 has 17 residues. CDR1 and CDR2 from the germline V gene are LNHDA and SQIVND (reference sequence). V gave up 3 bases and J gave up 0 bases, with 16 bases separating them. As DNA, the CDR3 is TGTGCCAGTAGTATGGGGTATTCGGGATATAGCACAGATACGCAGTATTTT. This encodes CASSMGYSGYSTDTQYF.

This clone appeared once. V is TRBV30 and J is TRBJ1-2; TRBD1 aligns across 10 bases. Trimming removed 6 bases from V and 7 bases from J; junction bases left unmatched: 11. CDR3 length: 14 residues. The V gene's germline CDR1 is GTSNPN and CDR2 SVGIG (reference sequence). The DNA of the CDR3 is TGTGCCTGTCGGACCTTGACAGGGGGCTTTGGCTACACCTTC. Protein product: CACRTLTGGFGYTF.

The CDR3, as DNA: TGTGCCAGCAGCTCTGAGACAGTCAATCAGCCCCAGCATTTT. Residues: CASSSETVNQPQHF. The rearrangement uses TRBV7-9 and TRBJ1-5, with D perhaps TRBD1 (5 bases). Germline assignment: CDR1 SEHNR and CDR2 FQNEAQ (reference sequence). The CDR3 is made up of 14 amino acids. V was clipped by 4 bases and J by 3 bases, with 10 bases between them.

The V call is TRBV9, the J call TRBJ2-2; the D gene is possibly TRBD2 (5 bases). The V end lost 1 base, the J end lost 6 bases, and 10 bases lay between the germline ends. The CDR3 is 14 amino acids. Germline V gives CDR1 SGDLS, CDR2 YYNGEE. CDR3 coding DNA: TGTGCCAGCAGCGTACAGCCGGAGGCCGGGGAGCTGTTTTTT. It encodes CASSVQPEAGELFF. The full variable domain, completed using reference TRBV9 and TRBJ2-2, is DSGVTQTPKHLITATGQRVTLRCSPRSGDLSVYWYQQSLDQGLQFLIQYYNGEERAKGNILERFSAQQFPDLHSELNLSSLELGDSALYFCASSVQPEAGELFFGEGSRLTVL.

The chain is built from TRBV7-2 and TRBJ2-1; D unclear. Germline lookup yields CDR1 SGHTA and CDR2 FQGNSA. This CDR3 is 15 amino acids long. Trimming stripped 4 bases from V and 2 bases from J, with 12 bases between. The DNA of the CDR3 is TGTGCCAGCAGCTCATCGGCACAAACCTACAATGAGCAGTTCTTC. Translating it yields CASSSSAQTYNEQFF.

CDR3 sequence reads: CASSFTEQYF. As DNA, the CDR3 is TGTGCCAGCAGTTTTACCGAGCAGTACTTC. V usage is TRBV27 and J usage is TRBJ2-7; no firm D call. V was cut by 3 bases and J by 6 bases, with 3 bases left in between. The CDR3 length is 10 residues. The V gene's germline CDR1 is MNHEY and CDR2 SMNVEV (reference sequence).

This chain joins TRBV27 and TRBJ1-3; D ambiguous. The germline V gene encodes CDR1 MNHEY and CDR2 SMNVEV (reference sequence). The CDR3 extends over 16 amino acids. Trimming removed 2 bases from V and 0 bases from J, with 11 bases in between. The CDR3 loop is CASSLLPVGSGNTIYF. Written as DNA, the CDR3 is TGTGCCAGCAGTTTACTCCCAGTGGGCTCTGGAAACACCATATATTTT.

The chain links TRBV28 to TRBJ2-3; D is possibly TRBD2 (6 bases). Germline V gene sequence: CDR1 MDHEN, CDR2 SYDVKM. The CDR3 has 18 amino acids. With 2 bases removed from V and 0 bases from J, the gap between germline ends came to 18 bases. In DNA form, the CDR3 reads TGTGCCAGCAGTTTACCTACCCTGGGTGGGACTAGCACAGATACGCAGTATTTT. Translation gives CASSLPTLGGTSTDTQYF.

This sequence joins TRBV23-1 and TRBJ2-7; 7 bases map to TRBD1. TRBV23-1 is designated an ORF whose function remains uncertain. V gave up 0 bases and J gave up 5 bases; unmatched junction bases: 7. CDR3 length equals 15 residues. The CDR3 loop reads CASSQSDRTPHEQYF. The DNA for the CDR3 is TGCGCCAGCAGTCAATCGGACAGGACTCCCCACGAGCAGTACTTC.

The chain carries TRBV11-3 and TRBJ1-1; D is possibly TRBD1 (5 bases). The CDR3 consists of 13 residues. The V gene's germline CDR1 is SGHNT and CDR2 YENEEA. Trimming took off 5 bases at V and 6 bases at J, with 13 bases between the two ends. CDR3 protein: CASSQGVQAEAFF. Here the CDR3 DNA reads TGTGCCAGCAGCCAAGGTGTACAGGCTGAAGCTTTCTTT.

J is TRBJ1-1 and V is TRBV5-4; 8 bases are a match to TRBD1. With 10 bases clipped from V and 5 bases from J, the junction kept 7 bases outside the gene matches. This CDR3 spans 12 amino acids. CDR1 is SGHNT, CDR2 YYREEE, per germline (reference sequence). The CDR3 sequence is CAVTGGRTEAFF. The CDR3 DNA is TGTGCCGTTACAGGGGGGAGGACTGAAGCTTTCTTT.

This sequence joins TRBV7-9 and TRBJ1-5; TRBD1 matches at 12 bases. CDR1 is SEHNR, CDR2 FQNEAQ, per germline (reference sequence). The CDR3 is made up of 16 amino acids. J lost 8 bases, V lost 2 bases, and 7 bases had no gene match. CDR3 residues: CASSLYGTGGGEPQHF. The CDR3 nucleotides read TGTGCCAGCAGCTTATACGGGACAGGGGGCGGGGAGCCCCAGCATTTT.

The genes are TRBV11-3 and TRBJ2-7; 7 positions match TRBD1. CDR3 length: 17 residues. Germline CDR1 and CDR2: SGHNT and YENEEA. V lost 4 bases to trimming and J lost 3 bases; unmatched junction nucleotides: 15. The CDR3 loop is CASSSKPPGQSHYEQYF. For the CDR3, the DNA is TGTGCCAGCAGCTCGAAACCTCCGGGACAGAGCCACTACGAGCAGTACTTC.

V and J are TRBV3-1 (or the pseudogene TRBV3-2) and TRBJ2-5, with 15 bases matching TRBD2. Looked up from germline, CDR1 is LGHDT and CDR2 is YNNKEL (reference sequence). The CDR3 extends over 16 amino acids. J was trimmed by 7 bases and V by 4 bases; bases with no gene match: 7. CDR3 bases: TGTGCCAGCAGCCTGGGACTAGCGGGAGGATCGGGGACCCAGTACTTC. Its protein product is CASSLGLAGGSGTQYF.

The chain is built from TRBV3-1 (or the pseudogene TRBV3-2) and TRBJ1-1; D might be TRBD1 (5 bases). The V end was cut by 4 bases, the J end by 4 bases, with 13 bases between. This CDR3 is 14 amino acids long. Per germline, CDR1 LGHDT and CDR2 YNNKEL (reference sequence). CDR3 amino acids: CASSRGGAGTEAFF. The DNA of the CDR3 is TGTGCCAGCAGCCGGGGTGGGGCCGGCACTGAAGCTTTCTTT.